These 27 T cell receptor beta chains came from one sample sequenced in a study of shared clonotypes between healthy human individuals. Clones were read by immunoSEQ multiplex PCR, and TCRdb kept only the in-frame ones, dropping some. This table holds under 1,900,000 clones, around 98.5% found once. Input material: naive CD4+ T cells sorted from blood. Subset of the sample: CD45RA+ positively selected. All receptors derive from a man younger than 45 in good health.

In this sample, this clone turned up once. The rearrangement joins TRBV28 to TRBJ2-7, with TRBD1 matching 7 bases. The trim removed 6 bases at V and 4 bases at J, leaving 15 bases unmatched. Germline CDR1 is MDHEN and CDR2 is SYDVKM. CDR3 length: 16 residues. CDR3 loop: CASSTTGQGQNYEQYF. As DNA, the CDR3 is TGTGCCAGCAGCACAACCGGCCAGGGACAGAATTACGAGCAGTACTTC.

The DNA of the CDR3 is TGCGCCAGCAGCGTAAACAGGGGTCAGCCCCAGCATTTT. This sequence encodes CASSVNRGQPQHF. The genes are TRBV5-1 and TRBJ1-5; 7 bases align to TRBD1. The V gene end was trimmed by 4 bases and the J gene end by 6 bases; junction bases not matched to a gene: 4. CDR1 and CDR2 from the germline V gene are SGHRS and YFSETQ. CDR3 size: 13 residues.

This clone was seen just once. The identical CDR3 is also encoded by other nucleotide sequences in the sample. The J gene is TRBJ2-5, the V gene TRBV27, with D possibly TRBD1 on 6 matching bases. The CDR3 runs to 14 residues. Germline CDR1 is MNHEY and CDR2 is SMNVEV (reference sequence). V was trimmed by 3 bases and J by 8 bases, leaving 16 bases between them. CDR3 residues: CASSLGTRGETQYF. In nucleotides, the CDR3 is TGTGCCAGCAGTTTGGGGACCAGGGGTGAAACCCAGTACTTC.

This clone occurred once. The V call is TRBV27, the J call TRBJ2-7; possibly TRBD1 for D (5 bases). CDR1 is MNHEY, CDR2 SMNVEV, per germline (reference sequence). V lost 4 bases to trimming and J lost 7 bases, with 17 bases between them. The CDR3 extends over 14 amino acids. CDR3 nucleotide sequence: TGTGCCAGCAGTTCCCGGACACCTCTACGGGAGCAGTACTTC. Its protein product is CASSSRTPLREQYF.

V usage is TRBV15 and J usage is TRBJ2-2, with D possibly being TRBD1 (6 bases). V lost 6 bases and J 1 base, leaving 9 bases between the germline ends. The germline V gene encodes CDR1 LNHNV and CDR2 YYDKDF (reference sequence). The CDR3 consists of 14 residues. Here the CDR3 DNA reads TGTGCCACCAGTCGGACAGAGAACACCGGGGAGCTGTTTTTT. This encodes CATSRTENTGELFF.

This sequence joins TRBV4-1 and TRBJ2-5, with a weak D call TRBD2 (5 bases). CDR1 and CDR2 (germline): MGHRA, YSYEKL. The CDR3 spans 13 residues. Trimming took 2 bases from V and 5 from J, leaving 9 bases between them. The CDR3 DNA reads as TGCGCCAGCAGCCAAACACGCGGGGAGACCCAGTACTTC. Its translation: CASSQTRGETQYF.

The chain recombines TRBV29-1 with TRBJ2-5; D gene unclear. The germline V gene has CDR1 SQVTM and CDR2 ANQGSEA. Deletions cut 6 bases from V and 1 base from J, with 15 bases between. The CDR3 sequence is 14 residues long. The CDR3, as DNA: TGCAGCGTCGAGGACCGCCGAGGCCAAGAGACCCAGTACTTC. Amino acids: CSVEDRRGQETQYF.

The chain carries TRBV19 and TRBJ1-5; tentatively, D is TRBD1 (6 bases). CDR1 and CDR2 from the germline V gene are LNHDA and SQIVND (reference sequence). The CDR3 totals 15 residues. Deletions cut 3 bases from V and 7 bases from J, with 16 bases between. As DNA, the CDR3 is TGTGCCAGTAGTATCGGGGCGGGGGGGACACAGCCCCAGCATTTT. Its translation: CASSIGAGGTQPQHF.

V gene TRBV6-6 combines with J gene TRBJ1-1; 9 bases align to TRBD1. J was trimmed by 10 bases and V by 5 bases; bases with no gene match: 5. The CDR3 covers 12 residues. Germline CDR1 and CDR2: MNHNY and SVGAGI (reference sequence). CDR3 DNA: TGTGCCAGCAGTATACAGGGGGCAAGAGCTTTCTTT. Amino acids: CASSIQGARAFF.

The chain has TRBV18 and TRBJ1-5; D might be TRBD1 (6 bases). The germline V gene encodes CDR1 KGHSH and CDR2 LQKENI. The CDR3 sequence is 13 residues long. V lost 4 bases and J 4 bases, leaving 8 bases between the germline ends. The CDR3 DNA reads TGTGCCAGCTCACACAGGGATAATCAGCCCCAGCATTTT. Encoded protein: CASSHRDNQPQHF.

To note about this clone: In the same sample, other DNA sequences code for this CDR3. This CDR3 is CASSEQGYEQYF. DNA for the CDR3: TGTGCCAGCAGTGAACAGGGATACGAGCAGTACTTC. The V call is TRBV2, the J call TRBJ2-7; the D gene is possibly TRBD1 (5 bases). V was clipped by 2 bases and J by 4 bases, with 6 bases between them. The CDR3 contains 12 residues. From germline, CDR1 is SNHLY and CDR2 FYNNEI. Based on the CDR3 plus reference TRBV2 and TRBJ2-7, the full variable domain is EPEVTQTPSHQVTQMGQEVILRCVPISNHLYFYWYRQILGQKVEFLVSFYNNEISEKSEIFDDQFSVERPDGSNFTLKIRSTKLEDSAMYFCASSEQGYEQYFGPGTRLTVT.

The rearrangement links TRBV10-3 to TRBJ2-7; unclear D gene. Trimming took 6 bases from V and 6 from J, leaving 9 bases between them. This CDR3 has 11 amino acids. Per germline, CDR1 ENHRY and CDR2 SYGVKD. The chain's CDR3 is CAIRGATEQYF. In DNA form, the CDR3 reads TGTGCCATCAGAGGAGCGACCGAGCAGTACTTC.

V gene TRBV2 combines with J gene TRBJ1-5, with D unresolved. The CDR3 has 13 amino acids. With 8 bases removed from V and 5 bases from J, the gap between germline ends came to 13 bases. Looked up from germline, CDR1 is SNHLY and CDR2 is FYNNEI. The CDR3 bases are TGTGCCAGCGCCTCAGACGGCGATCAGCCCCAGCATTTT. Translation: CASASDGDQPQHF.

J is TRBJ2-3 and V is TRBV6-6; D call uncertain. Germline V gene data show CDR1 as MNHNY and CDR2 as SVGAGI (reference sequence). V was shortened by 4 bases and J by 4 bases, with 0 bases between the two germline ends. CDR3 length: 10 amino acids. Written as DNA, the CDR3 is TGTGCCAGCAGTTCAGATACGCAGTATTTT. It is translated as CASSSDTQYF.

This chain joins TRBV4-1 and TRBJ2-7; TRBD2 is a possible D gene (7 bases). This CDR3 is 15 amino acids long. V was pared by 1 base and J by 5 bases, with 15 bases between. Per germline, CDR1 MGHRA and CDR2 YSYEKL. The CDR3 is CASSQVDWEGDEQYF. As DNA, the CDR3 is TGCGCCAGCAGCCAAGTGGATTGGGAGGGGGACGAGCAGTACTTC.

This clone was recorded only once. This rearrangement joins TRBV27 to TRBJ2-2; TRBD2 matches 9 bases. Looked up from germline, CDR1 is MNHEY and CDR2 is SMNVEV (reference sequence). Trimming removed 8 bases from V and 8 bases from J; junction bases left unmatched: 15. The CDR3 has 16 amino acids. The CDR3 loop reads CASSLGSGRIWGELFF. DNA for the CDR3: TGTGCCAGCTCCCTGGGTAGCGGGAGAATCTGGGGGGAGCTGTTTTTT.

This CDR3 is CASSLVGTDSGNTIYF. CDR3 sequence (DNA): TGCGCCAGCAGCTTGGTGGGGACAGACTCTGGAAACACCATATATTTT. J is TRBJ1-3 and V is TRBV5-1; 7 bases map to TRBD1. The CDR3 totals 16 residues. The germline V gene encodes CDR1 SGHRS and CDR2 YFSETQ. The ends lost 0 bases at V and 0 bases at J; junction bases unmatched: 3.

The gene calls are TRBV6-1 and TRBJ1-2, with a weak D call TRBD1 (6 bases). V was shortened by 6 bases and J by 4 bases, with 12 bases between the two germline ends. The CDR3 runs to 13 residues. Germline V gives CDR1 MNHNS, CDR2 SASEGT. CDR3 sequence (DNA): TGTGCCAGCAGGTTACAGGGCGGCTATGGCTACACCTTC. As protein: CASRLQGGYGYTF.

About this clone: Other DNA sequences of this sample code for an identical CDR3. The V gene is TRBV7-7, the J gene TRBJ2-7; 9 positions match TRBD1. The CDR3 is made up of 13 amino acids. The J segment lost 6 bases and the V segment lost 5 bases, leaving 5 bases of the junction unmatched. Germline assignment: CDR1 SSHAT and CDR2 FNYEAQ (reference sequence). The CDR3 spells CASSPDRGGEQYF. Here the CDR3 DNA reads TGTGCCAGCAGCCCGGACAGGGGCGGCGAGCAGTACTTC.

The genes are TRBV5-6 and TRBJ2-5; either TRBD1 or TRBD2 may fit D (5 bases each). CDR1 is SGHDT, CDR2 YYEEEE, per germline. Trimming removed 3 bases from V and 1 base from J, with 16 bases in between. The length of the CDR3 is 16 residues. The CDR3 DNA follows: TGTGCCAGCAGCTCTGCCCCCCGGGACCTCCAAGAGACCCAGTACTTC. This translates into CASSSAPRDLQETQYF.

This rearrangement joins TRBV6-5 to TRBJ2-7; D perhaps matches TRBD1 (5 bases). The CDR3 totals 13 residues. The ends were cut back, 4 bases at V and 1 base at J, with 8 bases in the middle. Germline CDR1 MNHEY, CDR2 SVGAGI. Written as DNA, the CDR3 is TGTGCCAGCAGTTCCAGGGTTTCCTACGAGCAGTACTTC. It codes for CASSSRVSYEQYF.

This sequence joins TRBV10-3 and TRBJ2-1; D perhaps matches TRBD2 (6 bases). The CDR3 is made up of 17 amino acids. V shed 2 bases and J shed 0 bases, with 14 bases lying between them. CDR1 ENHRY and CDR2 SYGVKD come from the germline V gene. The CDR3 here is CAISEQGGRSSYNEQFF. As DNA, the CDR3 is TGTGCCATCAGTGAGCAAGGAGGGAGGAGCTCCTACAATGAGCAGTTCTTC.

The chain couples TRBV23-1 to TRBJ1-1; TRBD1 matches 8 bases. TRBV23-1 is an open reading frame, and its role is uncertain. The CDR3 runs to 14 residues. The J segment lost 4 bases and the V segment lost 2 bases, leaving 3 bases of the junction unmatched. The CDR3 here is CASSQGTGGTEAFF. CDR3 in DNA: TGCGCCAGCAGTCAAGGAACAGGGGGCACTGAAGCTTTCTTT.

V gene TRBV28 combines with J gene TRBJ2-2; D is possibly TRBD1 (6 bases). This CDR3 has 16 amino acids. CDR1 MDHEN and CDR2 SYDVKM come from the germline V gene. Trimming took 3 bases from V and 4 from J, leaving 15 bases between them. The CDR3 region is CASSFVQGLSTGELFF. The CDR3 nucleotides read TGTGCCAGCAGTTTCGTACAGGGTTTGTCCACCGGGGAGCTGTTTTTT.

This rearrangement joins TRBV28 to TRBJ1-2; D is uncertain. Trimming cost V 5 bases and J 5 bases, with 18 bases left between them. The length of the CDR3 is 15 residues. Germline V gene lookup returns CDR1 MDHEN and CDR2 SYDVKM. This CDR3 is CASSPSLVVSYGYTF. The CDR3 nucleotides read TGTGCCAGCAGTCCTTCTCTTGTAGTCTCGTATGGCTACACCTTC.

This sequence joins TRBV4-1 and TRBJ2-1, with TRBD2 matching over 8 bases. The CDR3 sequence is 15 residues long. V lost 3 bases and J lost 5; bases outside the gene matches: 6. The germline CDR1 and CDR2 sequences are MGHRA and YSYEKL. The CDR3 region has the DNA TGCGCCAGCAGCCACAGCGGGAGTGTAAACAATGAGCAGTTCTTC. This encodes CASSHSGSVNNEQFF.

Comments on this clone: The sample carries other DNA sequences with the same CDR3. The chain joins TRBV9 to TRBJ2-7; TRBD1 matches 8 bases. The germline gives CDR1 SGDLS, CDR2 YYNGEE. The ends lost 0 bases at V and 4 bases at J; junction bases unmatched: 6. The CDR3 covers 15 residues. The chain's CDR3 is CASSVAGTGGYEQYF. The CDR3 DNA sequence: TGTGCCAGCAGCGTAGCCGGGACAGGAGGGTACGAGCAGTACTTC.